The 20 T cell receptor beta chains listed next were all sequenced from one sample in a study of cytomegalovirus exposure and HLA in healthy donors. It was with 60 Vbeta and 13 Jbeta primers that the PCR ran. Assay used: immunoSEQ multiplex PCR; TCRdb lists only in-frame clones, some missing. The profile covers 95,000 to 150,000 clones, with around three quarters appearing a single time and around 14% taken by the ten largest. Sequencing used PBMCs. These receptors originate from a woman between 55 and 75 years old in good health and CMV-seropositive.

V is TRBV5-1 and J is TRBJ2-5, with D perhaps TRBD2 (5 bases). Trimming took 0 bases from V and 5 from J, leaving 14 bases between them. The CDR3 contains 15 residues. Looked up from germline, CDR1 is SGHRS and CDR2 is YFSETQ. CDR3 region: CASSLVYGNKETQYF. In DNA form, the CDR3 reads TGCGCCAGCAGCTTGGTCTACGGGAATAAGGAGACCCAGTACTTC. Full variable domain (missing parts from reference TRBV5-1 and TRBJ2-5): KAGVTQTPRYLIKTRGQQVTLSCSPISGHRSVSWYQQTPGQGLQFLFEYFSETQRNKGNFPGRFSGRQFSNSRSEMNVSTLELGDSALYLCASSLVYGNKETQYFGPGTRLLVL.

The chain carries TRBV25-1 and TRBJ1-1; no firm D call. V was pared by 5 bases and J by 1 base, with 8 bases between. CDR1 MGHDK and CDR2 SYGVNS come from the germline V gene. The CDR3 is 13 amino acids. CDR3 protein: CASSQQPNTEAFF. CDR3 DNA: TGTGCCAGCAGTCAACAACCGAACACTGAAGCTTTCTTT.

The chain links TRBV7-2 to TRBJ1-3, with a possible D match to TRBD1 (5 bases). This CDR3 has 17 amino acids. Germline-derived CDR1 and CDR2 are SGHTA and FQGNSA. V was shortened by 5 bases and J by 0 bases, with 17 bases between the two germline ends. In DNA, the CDR3 is TGTGCCAGCAGCGCGCCAAACGGACACCTCTCTGGAAACACCATATATTTT. This codes for CASSAPNGHLSGNTIYF. Full variable domain (outside the CDR3, taken from reference TRBV7-2 and TRBJ1-3): GAGVSQSPSNKVTEKGKDVELRCDPISGHTALYWYRQSLGQGLEFLIYFQGNSAPDKSGLPSDRFSAERTGGSVSTLTIQRTQQEDSAVYLCASSAPNGHLSGNTIYFGEGSWLTVV.

The V gene is TRBV19, the J gene TRBJ1-1, with TRBD1 identical over 7 bases. The CDR3 extends over 17 amino acids. Per the germline V gene, CDR1 is LNHDA and CDR2 is SQIVND (reference sequence). Trimming cost V 5 bases and J 5 bases; bases outside gene matches: 17. CDR3 in DNA: TGTGCCAGTAGTCCAGAGGTCCCCCGACAGGGTCATACTGAAGCTTTCTTT. Translation gives CASSPEVPRQGHTEAFF.

V and J are TRBV4-3 and TRBJ1-2; 8 bases align to TRBD1. Germline CDR1 reads LGHNA; CDR2 reads YSLEER. This CDR3 region has 16 residues. After removal of 0 bases from V and 1 base from J, the junction contained 4 bases not matched to a gene. CDR3 sequence (DNA): TGCGCCAGCAGCCAAGATGGGACAGGAATTAACTATGGCTACACCTTC. This sequence encodes CASSQDGTGINYGYTF.

In this sample, this clone turned up a few times. This chain uses TRBV2 with TRBJ1-4; D might be TRBD1 (6 bases). The V end was cut by 7 bases, the J end by 3 bases, with 18 bases between. The CDR3 has 16 amino acids. The germline V gene encodes CDR1 SNHLY and CDR2 FYNNEI. The CDR3 DNA reads as TGTGCCAGCACCAGCTTGGGCAGGGGTTCTAATGAAAAACTGTTTTTT. Protein sequence: CASTSLGRGSNEKLFF.

The rearrangement joins TRBV7-2 to TRBJ1-6, with 9 positions matching TRBD1. In germline, CDR1 is SGHTA, CDR2 FQGNSA. CDR3 length: 14 residues. V gave up 2 bases and J gave up 11 bases; unmatched junction bases: 4. The CDR3 sequence: CASSLPGQGTPLHF. Written as DNA, the CDR3 is TGTGCCAGCAGCTTACCTGGACAGGGGACACCCCTCCACTTT.

This clone has only a few counts. This rearrangement joins TRBV19 to TRBJ2-1, with D tentatively TRBD1 (5 bases). CDR1 is LNHDA, CDR2 SQIVND, per germline (reference sequence). V lost 3 bases to trimming and J lost 5 bases, with 11 bases between them. CDR3 length: 14 residues. CDR3 sequence (DNA): TGTGCCAGTAGTATCCACCCACAGGACAATGAGCAGTTCTTC. Its translation: CASSIHPQDNEQFF.

This rearrangement joins TRBV28 to TRBJ2-3; D perhaps matches TRBD1 (6 bases). Germline V gene sequence: CDR1 MDHEN, CDR2 SYDVKM. The CDR3 runs 15 residues. Trimming took off 4 bases at V and 1 base at J, with 12 bases between the two ends. This CDR3 reads CASSSAGARTDTQYF. The CDR3 bases are TGTGCCAGCAGTTCCGCAGGGGCCCGCACAGATACGCAGTATTTT. The full variable domain, in which reference TRBV28 and TRBJ2-3 provide the parts outside the CDR3, is DVKVTQSSRYLVKRTGEKVFLECVQDMDHENMFWYRQDPGLGLRLIYFSYDVKMKEKGDIPEGYSVSREKKERFSLILESASTNQTSMYLCASSSAGARTDTQYFGPGTRLTVL.

The chain recombines TRBV2 with TRBJ1-6; 7 bases are a match to TRBD1. The V gene's germline CDR1 is SNHLY and CDR2 FYNNEI. This CDR3 has 16 residues. Germline trimming cut 8 bases from V and 1 base from J; bases unmatched to any gene: 8. The CDR3 DNA reads as TGTGCCAGCCTCCCGGGACAGCGGTCCTATAATTCACCCCTCCACTTT. Its protein is CASLPGQRSYNSPLHF.

The rearrangement uses TRBV27 and TRBJ2-2, with 16 bases matching TRBD2. The germline V gene has CDR1 MNHEY and CDR2 SMNVEV (reference sequence). This CDR3 has 16 residues. With 3 bases clipped from V and 8 bases from J, the junction kept 3 bases outside the gene matches. This CDR3 reads CASSFGTSGGAGELFF. The CDR3 DNA follows: TGTGCCAGCAGTTTCGGGACTAGCGGGGGGGCTGGGGAGCTGTTTTTT.

This chain joins TRBV7-2 and TRBJ1-1; D possibly corresponds to TRBD1 (5 bases). Looked up from germline, CDR1 is SGHTA and CDR2 is FQGNSA. CDR3 length equals 12 residues. The V and J ends lost 5 bases and 6 bases respectively, with 10 bases between them. CDR3 coding DNA: TGTGCCAGCAGCAAACGGGGGGCTGAAGCTTTCTTT. This codes for CASSKRGAEAFF.

This clone occurred once. The chain employs TRBV19 and TRBJ1-1; TRBD1 agrees at 7 bases. Germline CDR1 reads LNHDA; CDR2 reads SQIVND (reference sequence). The length of the CDR3 is 15 residues. Trimming removed 5 bases from V and 4 bases from J; junction bases left unmatched: 10. CDR3 sequence: CASSLTGKEFTEAFF. The CDR3 nucleotides are TGTGCCAGTAGTCTGACAGGGAAGGAGTTCACTGAAGCTTTCTTT.

This clone was counted only a few times. V is TRBV30 and J is TRBJ1-2; the D gene is possibly TRBD1 (5 bases). Germline CDR1 reads GTSNPN; CDR2 reads SVGIG (reference sequence). There are 14 residues in the CDR3. V was trimmed by 0 bases and J by 4 bases, leaving 12 bases between them. CDR3 protein: CAWSVYRTSYGYTF. CDR3 bases: TGTGCCTGGAGTGTATATAGGACATCCTATGGCTACACCTTC.

The J gene is TRBJ2-7, the V gene TRBV7-2; the match to TRBD2 covers 12 bases. The CDR3 is made up of 14 amino acids. The junction had 2 bases not matched to a gene; V was cut back by 4 bases and J by 4 bases. Germline V gives CDR1 SGHTA, CDR2 FQGNSA. The CDR3 DNA is TGTGCCAGCAGCTGGACTAGCGGGGTATACGAGCAGTACTTC. Residues: CASSWTSGVYEQYF. The complete variable domain, with remaining parts taken from reference TRBV7-2 and TRBJ2-7, reads GAGVSQSPSNKVTEKGKDVELRCDPISGHTALYWYRQSLGQGLEFLIYFQGNSAPDKSGLPSDRFSAERTGGSVSTLTIQRTQQEDSAVYLCASSWTSGVYEQYFGPGTRLTVT.

This chain joins TRBV27 and TRBJ2-2; 7 nucleotides align to TRBD2. V was clipped by 2 bases and J by 5 bases; unmatched bases: 2. The length of the CDR3 is 14 residues. The germline gives CDR1 MNHEY, CDR2 SMNVEV (reference sequence). CDR3: CASSLTGGTGELFF. In nucleotides, the CDR3 is TGTGCCAGCAGTTTAACGGGGGGAACCGGGGAGCTGTTTTTT.

The chain uses TRBV6-5 and TRBJ2-3; 8 nucleotides agree with TRBD1. The CDR3 runs 16 residues. V was pared by 0 bases and J by 4 bases, with 6 bases of the junction left unmatched. The germline gives CDR1 MNHEY, CDR2 SVGAGI. The CDR3 nucleotides are TGTGCCAGCAGTTACTCGATTGGACAGGGAGCAGATACGCAGTATTTT. As protein: CASSYSIGQGADTQYF.

V gene TRBV29-1 combines with J gene TRBJ2-1; TRBD2 agrees at 7 bases. The germline CDR1 and CDR2 sequences are SQVTM and ANQGSEA. V dropped 7 bases and J dropped 0; count of bases not matched to a gene: 3. The CDR3 is 13 residues long. CDR3 DNA: TGCAGCGGGGAGGGGAGCTCCTACAATGAGCAGTTCTTC. This encodes CSGEGSSYNEQFF.

This clone was observed a few times. The chain joins TRBV7-7 to TRBJ2-2; 10 nucleotides match TRBD2. The germline V gene encodes CDR1 SSHAT and CDR2 FNYEAQ (reference sequence). The V and J ends lost 2 bases and 1 base, in that order; junction bases with no gene match: 4. This CDR3 contains 17 residues. The CDR3 region is CASSLRLAGLNTGELFF. The CDR3 DNA is TGTGCCAGCAGCTTACGACTAGCGGGCTTGAACACCGGGGAGCTGTTTTTT.

The chain couples TRBV27 to TRBJ2-7; 9 bases are shared with TRBD1. Germline V lookup: CDR1 MNHEY, CDR2 SMNVEV (reference sequence). V trimming: 6 bases; J trimming: 5 bases; junction bases outside the gene matches: 8. The CDR3 consists of 14 residues. The CDR3 spells CASRNKWTGDEQYF. The CDR3 bases are TGTGCCAGCAGGAATAAATGGACAGGGGACGAGCAGTACTTC.